This TCR beta chain was found in a study of technical replicates of blood from a handful of donors. The CDR3 sequence is 15 residues long. The germline V gene encodes CDR1 MGHDK and CDR2 SYGVNS. V lost 4 bases and J lost 12; bases outside the gene matches: 16. The assay was immunoSEQ multiplex PCR, and TCRdb's table has in-frame clones only and misses some. Of about 81,000 clones in the sample, around 96% were seen once. This clonotype was obtained from a human donor in good health. J is TRBJ2-5 and V is TRBV25-1; 8 bases are a match to TRBD2. Sequencing was performed on T cells isolated from PBMCs. The chain's CDR3 is CASSAGSGGNRREYF. The DNA of the CDR3 is TGTGCCAGCAGTGCCGGGAGCGGGGGAAACCGAAGGGAGTACTTC.